The T cell receptor beta chain described here comes from a study of human T cells and chemical hapten exposure. At least ten counts were recorded for this clonotype. Its antigen is as yet unknown. V gave up 5 bases and J gave up 7 bases; unmatched junction bases: 12. CDR3 size: 15 residues. General observations from the study: Sensitizing to DPC left TCRs with a frequency above 1 in 1000 unaltered.

The authors extracted total RNA from unfractionated whole blood. Unique molecular identifiers were attached to individual cDNA molecules within the library. TCRdb itself ran the 5' RACE reads through MiXCR, one entry per CDR3 protein. The top ten clones hold over 1.1% of a sample with about 140,000 distinct CDR3 sequences, 3.5% to 5% of them seen once. This chain uses TRBV12-3 or TRBV12-4 with TRBJ1-2; 8 nucleotides line up with TRBD1. The receptor was derived from a female donor in good health. Here the CDR3 reads CASSPSLGQGSGYTF. The CDR3 region has the DNA TGTGCCAGCAGTCCATCTCTAGGACAGGGAAGTGGCTACACCTTC.